This TCR beta chain was retrieved from a study of cytomegalovirus exposure and HLA in healthy donors. PCR was performed using 60 Vbeta and 13 Jbeta primers. Assay: immunoSEQ multiplex PCR; the TCRdb copy retains only in-frame clones and omits some. Found here are 100,000 to 120,000 clones, 76% of them singletons; the top ten hold roughly 13%. This clone was seen just once. The sample consisted of PBMCs. This TCR came from a man aged 25-45 years in good health and CMV-seropositive.

CDR3: CASSLLTVDTEAFF. In DNA form, the CDR3 reads TGTGCCAGCAGTTTACTGACAGTGGACACTGAAGCTTTCTTT. This chain joins TRBV28 and TRBJ1-1, with D perhaps matching TRBD1 (5 bases). The germline CDR1 and CDR2 sequences are MDHEN and SYDVKM. The length of the CDR3 is 14 residues. The V end lost 2 bases, the J end lost 3 bases, and 10 bases lay between the germline ends.